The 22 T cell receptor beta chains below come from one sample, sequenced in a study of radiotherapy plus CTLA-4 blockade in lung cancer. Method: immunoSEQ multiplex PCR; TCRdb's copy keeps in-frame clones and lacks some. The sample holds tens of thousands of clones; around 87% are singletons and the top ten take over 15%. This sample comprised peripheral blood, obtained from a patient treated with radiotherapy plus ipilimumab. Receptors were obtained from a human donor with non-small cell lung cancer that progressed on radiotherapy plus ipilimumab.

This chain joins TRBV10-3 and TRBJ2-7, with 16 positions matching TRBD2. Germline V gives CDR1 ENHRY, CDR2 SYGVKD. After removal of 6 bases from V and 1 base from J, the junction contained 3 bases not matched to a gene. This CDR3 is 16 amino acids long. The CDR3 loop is CAIRGLAGGLSYEQYF. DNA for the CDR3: TGTGCCATCAGGGGACTAGCGGGGGGGCTTTCCTACGAGCAGTACTTC.

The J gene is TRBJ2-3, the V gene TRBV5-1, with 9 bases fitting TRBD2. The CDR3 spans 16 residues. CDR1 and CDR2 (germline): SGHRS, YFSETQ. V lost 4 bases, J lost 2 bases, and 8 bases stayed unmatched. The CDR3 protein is CASSRVLAGLTDTQYF. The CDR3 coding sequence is TGCGCCAGCAGCAGGGTGCTAGCGGGACTCACAGATACGCAGTATTTT.

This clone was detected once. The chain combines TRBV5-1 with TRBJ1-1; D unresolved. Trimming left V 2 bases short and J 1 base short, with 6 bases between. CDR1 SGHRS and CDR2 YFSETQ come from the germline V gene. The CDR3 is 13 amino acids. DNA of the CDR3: TGCGCCAGCAGCTTAGCCAGGAACACTGAAGCTTTCTTT. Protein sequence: CASSLARNTEAFF.

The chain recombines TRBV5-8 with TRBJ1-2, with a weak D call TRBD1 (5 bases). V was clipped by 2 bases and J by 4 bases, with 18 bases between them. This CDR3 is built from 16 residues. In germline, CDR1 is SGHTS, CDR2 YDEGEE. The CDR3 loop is CASSFDLGHGGYGYTF. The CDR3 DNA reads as TGTGCCAGCAGCTTCGATTTAGGACACGGCGGCTATGGCTACACCTTC.

The CDR3 loop reads CASSLIPGQSNPYEQYF. The DNA for the CDR3 is TGTGCCAGCAGCTTAATTCCAGGGCAAAGTAATCCCTACGAGCAGTACTTC. The chain joins TRBV7-9 to TRBJ2-7; D is perhaps TRBD1 (5 bases). Per the germline V gene, CDR1 is SEHNR and CDR2 is FQNEAQ (reference sequence). This CDR3 has 17 amino acids. Between the trimmed V and J ends, which lost 2 bases and 2 bases, there was a span of 19 bases.

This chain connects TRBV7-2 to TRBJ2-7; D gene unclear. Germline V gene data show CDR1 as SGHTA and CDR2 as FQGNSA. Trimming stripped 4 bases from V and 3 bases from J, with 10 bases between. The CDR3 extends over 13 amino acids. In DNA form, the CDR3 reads TGTGCCAGCAGCTCCCCAGCCAGCTACGAGCAGTACTTC. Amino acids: CASSSPASYEQYF.

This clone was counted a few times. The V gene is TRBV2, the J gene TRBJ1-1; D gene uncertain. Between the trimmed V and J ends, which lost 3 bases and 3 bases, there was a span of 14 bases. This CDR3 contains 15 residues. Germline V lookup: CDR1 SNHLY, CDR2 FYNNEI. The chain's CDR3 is CASSDGRPEDTEAFF. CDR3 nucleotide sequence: TGTGCCAGCAGTGATGGCAGGCCAGAGGACACTGAAGCTTTCTTT.

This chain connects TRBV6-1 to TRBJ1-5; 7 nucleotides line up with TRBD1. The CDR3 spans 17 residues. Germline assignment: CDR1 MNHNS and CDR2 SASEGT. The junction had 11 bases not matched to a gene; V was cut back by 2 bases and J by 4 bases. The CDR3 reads CASSEPLTGRSNQPQHF. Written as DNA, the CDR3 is TGTGCCAGCAGTGAACCCCTGACAGGGCGGTCGAATCAGCCCCAGCATTTT.

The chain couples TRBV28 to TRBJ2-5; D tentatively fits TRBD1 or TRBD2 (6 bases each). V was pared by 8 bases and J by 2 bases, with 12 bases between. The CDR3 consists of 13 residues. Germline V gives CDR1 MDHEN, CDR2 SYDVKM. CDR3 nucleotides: TGTGCCAGCGTTCGGGGGCTTCAAGAGACCCAGTACTTC. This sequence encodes CASVRGLQETQYF.

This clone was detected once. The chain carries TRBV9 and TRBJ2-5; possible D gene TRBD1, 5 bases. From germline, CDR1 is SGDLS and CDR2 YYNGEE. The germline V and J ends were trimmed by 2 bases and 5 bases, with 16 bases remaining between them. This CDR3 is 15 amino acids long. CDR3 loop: CASSVQGSPQETQYF. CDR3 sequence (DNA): TGTGCCAGCAGCGTCCAGGGCTCACCTCAGGAGACCCAGTACTTC.

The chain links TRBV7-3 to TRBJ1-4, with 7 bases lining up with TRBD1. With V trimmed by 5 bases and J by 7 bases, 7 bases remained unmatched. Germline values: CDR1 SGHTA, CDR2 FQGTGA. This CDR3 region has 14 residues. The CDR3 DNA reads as TGTGCCAGCAGCCCGACAGGGCGGTTTGAAAAACTGTTTTTT. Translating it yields CASSPTGRFEKLFF.

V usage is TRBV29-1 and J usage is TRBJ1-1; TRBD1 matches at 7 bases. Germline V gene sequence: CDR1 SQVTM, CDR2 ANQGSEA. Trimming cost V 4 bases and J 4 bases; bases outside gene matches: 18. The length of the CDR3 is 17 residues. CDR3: CSVAGDPRRGVSTEAFF. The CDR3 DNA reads TGCAGCGTTGCCGGTGACCCCCGCAGGGGGGTGAGCACTGAAGCTTTCTTT.

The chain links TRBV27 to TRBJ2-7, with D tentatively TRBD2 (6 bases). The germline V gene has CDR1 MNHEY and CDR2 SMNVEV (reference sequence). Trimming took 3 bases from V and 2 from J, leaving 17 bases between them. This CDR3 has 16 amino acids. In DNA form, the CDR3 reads TGTGCCAGCAGTTTCGGGGGTAGCGGAAAAGCCTACGAGCAGTACTTC. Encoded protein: CASSFGGSGKAYEQYF.

The CDR3 DNA reads TGTGCCAGCAGCATAACGGGACAGCCCCGGAACTATGGCTACACCTTC. The encoded protein is CASSITGQPRNYGYTF. This chain uses TRBV5-6 with TRBJ1-2; 7 bases align to TRBD1. This CDR3 comprises 16 residues. V dropped 4 bases and J dropped 2; count of bases not matched to a gene: 11. The V gene's germline CDR1 is SGHDT and CDR2 YYEEEE.

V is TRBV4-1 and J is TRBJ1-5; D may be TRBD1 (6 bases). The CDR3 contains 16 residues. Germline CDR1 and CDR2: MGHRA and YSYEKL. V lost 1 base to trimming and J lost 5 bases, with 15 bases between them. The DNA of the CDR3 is TGCGCCAGCAGCCAAGGTACAGGGAAGGAGTATCAGCCCCAGCATTTT. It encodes CASSQGTGKEYQPQHF.

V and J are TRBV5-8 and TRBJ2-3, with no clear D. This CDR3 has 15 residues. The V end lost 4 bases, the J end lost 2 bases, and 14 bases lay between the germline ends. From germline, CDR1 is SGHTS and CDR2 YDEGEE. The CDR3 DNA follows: TGTGCCAGCAGCCAGCGCAGAATGGCCACAGATACGCAGTATTTT. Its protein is CASSQRRMATDTQYF. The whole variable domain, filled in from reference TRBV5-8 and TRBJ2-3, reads EAGVTQSPTHLIKTRGQQATLRCSPISGHTSVYWYQQALGLGLQFLLWYDEGEERNRGNFPPRFSGRQFPNYSSELNVNALELEDSALYLCASSQRRMATDTQYFGPGTRLTVL.

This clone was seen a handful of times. The CDR3 DNA reads as TGTGCCATCAGTGAGTCGTTAGTGGGTAATGAGCAGTTCTTC. It encodes CAISESLVGNEQFF. The rearrangement links TRBV10-3 to TRBJ2-1; D gene uncertain. The germline V and J ends were trimmed by 0 bases and 7 bases, with 10 bases remaining between them. The CDR3 is made up of 14 amino acids. Per germline, CDR1 ENHRY and CDR2 SYGVKD.

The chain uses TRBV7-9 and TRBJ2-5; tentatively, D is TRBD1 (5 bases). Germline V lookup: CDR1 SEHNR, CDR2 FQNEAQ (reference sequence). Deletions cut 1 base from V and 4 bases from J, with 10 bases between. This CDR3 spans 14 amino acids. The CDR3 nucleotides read TGTGCCAGCAGCTTAGTTGCAGGGATAGAGACCCAGTACTTC. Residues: CASSLVAGIETQYF.

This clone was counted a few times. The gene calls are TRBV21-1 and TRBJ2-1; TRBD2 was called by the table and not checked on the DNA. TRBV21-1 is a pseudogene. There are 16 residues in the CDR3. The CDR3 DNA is TGTGCCAGCAGCGAGGTGGGACTAGCGACCTACAATGAGCAGTTCTTC. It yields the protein CASSEVGLATYNEQFF.

CDR3 sequence reads: CAWSRQGGYNEQFF. The CDR3 DNA is TGTGCCTGGAGTCGTCAGGGGGGATACAATGAGCAGTTCTTC. This chain uses TRBV30 with TRBJ2-1; D may be TRBD1 (7 bases). The CDR3 has 14 amino acids. Germline assignment: CDR1 GTSNPN and CDR2 SVGIG (reference sequence). Trimming cost V 2 bases and J 4 bases, with 12 bases left between them. Using reference TRBV30 and TRBJ2-1 for the parts outside the CDR3, the full variable domain is SQTIHQWPATLVQPVGSPLSLECTVEGTSNPNLYWYRQAAGRGLQLLFYSVGIGQISSEVPQNLSASRPQDRQFILSSKKLLLSDSGFYLCAWSRQGGYNEQFFGPGTRLTVL.

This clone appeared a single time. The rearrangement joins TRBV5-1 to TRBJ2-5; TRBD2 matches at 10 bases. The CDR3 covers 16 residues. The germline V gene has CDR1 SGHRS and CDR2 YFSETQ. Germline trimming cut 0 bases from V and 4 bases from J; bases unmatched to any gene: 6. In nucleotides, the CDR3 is TGCGCCAGCAGCTTGGAACTAGCGGGACGAGGAGAGACCCAGTACTTC. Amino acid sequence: CASSLELAGRGETQYF.

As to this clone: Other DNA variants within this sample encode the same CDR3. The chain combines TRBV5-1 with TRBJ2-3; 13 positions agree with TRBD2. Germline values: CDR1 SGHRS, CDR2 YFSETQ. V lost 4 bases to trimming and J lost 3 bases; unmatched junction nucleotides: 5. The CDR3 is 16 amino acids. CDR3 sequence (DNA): TGCGCCAGCAGCCTCAGACTAGCGGGGGGTACAGATACGCAGTATTTT. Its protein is CASSLRLAGGTDTQYF. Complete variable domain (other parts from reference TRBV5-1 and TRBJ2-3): KAGVTQTPRYLIKTRGQQVTLSCSPISGHRSVSWYQQTPGQGLQFLFEYFSETQRNKGNFPGRFSGRQFSNSRSEMNVSTLELGDSALYLCASSLRLAGGTDTQYFGPGTRLTVL.